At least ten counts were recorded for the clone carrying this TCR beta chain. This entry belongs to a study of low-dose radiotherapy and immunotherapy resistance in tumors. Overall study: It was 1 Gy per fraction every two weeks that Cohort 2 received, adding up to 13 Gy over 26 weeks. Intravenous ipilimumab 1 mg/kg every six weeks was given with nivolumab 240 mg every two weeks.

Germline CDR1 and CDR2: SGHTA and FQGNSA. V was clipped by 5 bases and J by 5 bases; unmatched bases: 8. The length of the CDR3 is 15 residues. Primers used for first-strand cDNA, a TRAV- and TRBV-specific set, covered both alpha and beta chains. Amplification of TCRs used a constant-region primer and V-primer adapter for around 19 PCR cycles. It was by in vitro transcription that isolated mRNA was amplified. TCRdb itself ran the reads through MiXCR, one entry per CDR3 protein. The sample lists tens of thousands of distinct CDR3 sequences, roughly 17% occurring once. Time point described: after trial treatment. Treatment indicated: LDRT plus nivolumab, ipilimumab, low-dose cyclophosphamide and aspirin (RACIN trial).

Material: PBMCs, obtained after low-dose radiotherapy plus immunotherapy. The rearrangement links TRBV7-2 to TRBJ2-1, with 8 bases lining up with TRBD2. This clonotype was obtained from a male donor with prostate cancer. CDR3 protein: CASSVPGTRNNEQFF. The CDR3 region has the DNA TGTGCCAGCAGCGTACCCGGGACTAGGAACAATGAGCAGTTCTTC.